These 7 T cell receptor beta chains were sequenced from one sample in a study of somatic mutations in cytotoxic T cells in rheumatoid arthritis. TCRdb keeps only in-frame clones here, not all; method: immunoSEQ multiplex PCR. The sample records around 16,000 clones, 75% to 80% being singletons. Sequencing was performed on CD8+ T cells sorted from blood. These receptors came from an adult with rheumatoid arthritis.

In the case of this clone: The junction and the germline gene differ at one end; a read error may be behind it. The V gene is TRBV7-7, the J gene TRBJ2-7, with TRBD2 identical over 11 bases. CDR1 is SSHAT, CDR2 FNYEAQ, per germline (reference sequence). The CDR3 is 14 residues long. The CDR3 DNA reads TGTGCTAGCAGCACTAGCGGGAGCATCCACGAGCAGTACTTC. Its protein product is CASSTSGSIHEQYF.

This clone has more than one count but fewer than ten. The rearrangement links TRBV29-1 to TRBJ2-7, with D unresolved. Looked up from germline, CDR1 is SQVTM and CDR2 is ANQGSEA. CDR3 length: 13 amino acids. V lost 6 bases and J lost 1, with 13 bases in between. Here the CDR3 reads CSVAPTVSYEQYF. CDR3 coding DNA: TGCAGCGTCGCCCCGACCGTATCCTACGAGCAGTACTTC.

This chain connects TRBV5-5 to TRBJ2-1, with 10 bases matching TRBD1. The junction had 4 bases not matched to a gene; V was cut back by 3 bases and J by 4 bases. Germline CDR1 is SGHKS and CDR2 is YYEKEE (reference sequence). The CDR3 totals 15 residues. This CDR3 reads CASSWDRGDYNEQFF. CDR3 DNA: TGTGCCAGCAGCTGGGACAGGGGAGATTACAATGAGCAGTTCTTC.

This clone has a single count. This chain connects TRBV4-3 to TRBJ2-7; 13 bases are a match to TRBD2. This CDR3 is built from 16 residues. The germline V gene encodes CDR1 LGHNA and CDR2 YSLEER. The junction had 3 bases not matched to a gene; V was cut back by 4 bases and J by 0 bases. This CDR3 is CASSPGLAGSSYEQYF. CDR3 DNA sequence: TGCGCCAGCAGCCCGGGACTAGCGGGAAGCTCCTACGAGCAGTACTTC.

The rearrangement joins TRBV5-4 to TRBJ2-1; no definite D call. Trimming took off 0 bases at V and 1 base at J, with 5 bases between the two ends. CDR3 size: 14 residues. Germline CDR1 and CDR2: SGHNT and YYREEE (reference sequence). CDR3 coding DNA: TGTGCCAGCAGCTTGGGACTTTCCTACAATGAGCAGTTCTTC. Protein product: CASSLGLSYNEQFF.

The chain couples TRBV2 to TRBJ1-2, with D perhaps TRBD1 (6 bases). Looked up from germline, CDR1 is SNHLY and CDR2 is FYNNEI. Trimming removed 4 bases at V and 7 bases at J, with 13 bases between. The CDR3 has 13 residues. CDR3 protein: CASSVFRGVGYTF. The CDR3 nucleotides read TGTGCCAGCAGTGTCTTCAGGGGTGTTGGCTACACCTTC.

The V gene is TRBV9, the J gene TRBJ2-1; possibly TRBD2 for D (6 bases). Per the germline V gene, CDR1 is SGDLS and CDR2 is YYNGEE. CDR3 length: 16 residues. Trimming shortened V by 0 bases and J by 0 bases, and 10 bases separated the two germline ends. The CDR3: CASSVVGGSSYNEQFF. CDR3 DNA: TGTGCCAGCAGCGTAGTGGGGGGAAGCTCCTACAATGAGCAGTTCTTC.